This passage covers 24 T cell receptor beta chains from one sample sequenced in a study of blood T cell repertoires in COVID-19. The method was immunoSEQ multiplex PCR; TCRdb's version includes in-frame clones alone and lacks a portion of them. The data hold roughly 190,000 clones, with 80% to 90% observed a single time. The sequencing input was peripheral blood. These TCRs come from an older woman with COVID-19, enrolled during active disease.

Here the CDR3 DNA reads TGTGCCAGCAGCAAAGTCTCCGGGAACACCGGGGAGCTGTTTTTT. This sequence encodes CASSKVSGNTGELFF. This chain uses TRBV11-1 with TRBJ2-2; no definite D call. The CDR3 runs 15 residues. Trimming took 5 bases from V and 1 from J, leaving 11 bases between them. In germline, CDR1 is SGHAT, CDR2 FQDESV (reference sequence).

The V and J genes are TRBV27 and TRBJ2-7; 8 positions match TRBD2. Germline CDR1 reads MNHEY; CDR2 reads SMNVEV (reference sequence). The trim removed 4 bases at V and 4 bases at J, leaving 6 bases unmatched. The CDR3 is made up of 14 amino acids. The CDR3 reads CASSWNSGNYEQYF. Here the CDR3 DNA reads TGTGCCAGCAGTTGGAATAGCGGGAATTACGAGCAGTACTTC.

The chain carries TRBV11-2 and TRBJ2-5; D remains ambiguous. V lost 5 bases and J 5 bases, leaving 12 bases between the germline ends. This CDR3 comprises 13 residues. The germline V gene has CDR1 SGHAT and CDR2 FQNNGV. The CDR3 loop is CASSPGSRETQYF. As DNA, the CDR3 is TGTGCCAGCAGCCCCGGGTCGAGGGAGACCCAGTACTTC. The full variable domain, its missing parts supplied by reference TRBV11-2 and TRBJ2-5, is EAGVAQSPRYKIIEKRQSVAFWCNPISGHATLYWYQQILGQGPKLLIQFQNNGVVDDSQLPKDRFSAERLKGVDSTLKIQPAKLEDSAVYLCASSPGSRETQYFGPGTRLLVL.

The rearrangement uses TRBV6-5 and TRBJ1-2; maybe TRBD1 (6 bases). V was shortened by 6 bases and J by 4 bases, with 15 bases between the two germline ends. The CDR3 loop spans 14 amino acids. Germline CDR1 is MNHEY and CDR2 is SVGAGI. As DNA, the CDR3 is TGTGCCAGCAGCCAATTTACAGGGAGCTATGGCTACACCTTC. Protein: CASSQFTGSYGYTF.

The CDR3 nucleotides read TGTGCCAGCCAGAACAGGGTCGGAGGCTACACCTTC. Protein sequence: CASQNRVGGYTF. The chain uses TRBV5-4 and TRBJ1-2; tentatively, D is TRBD1 (6 bases). The CDR3 spans 12 residues. V lost 7 bases and J 8 bases, leaving 15 bases between the germline ends. The germline gives CDR1 SGHNT, CDR2 YYREEE (reference sequence).

The CDR3 DNA sequence: TGTGCCAGCTCACTCATGACTAGCTTTCGCTACAATGAGCAGTTCTTC. Its translation: CASSLMTSFRYNEQFF. The gene calls are TRBV18 and TRBJ2-1; TRBD2 aligns across 7 bases. Germline CDR1 is KGHSH and CDR2 is LQKENI. The CDR3 is 16 amino acids. V shed 4 bases, J shed 3 bases, and the junction held 9 bases outside the gene matches.

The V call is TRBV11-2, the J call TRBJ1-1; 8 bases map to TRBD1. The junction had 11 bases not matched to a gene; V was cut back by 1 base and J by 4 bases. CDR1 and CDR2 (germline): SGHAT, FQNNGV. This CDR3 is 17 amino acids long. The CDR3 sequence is CASSLGWTGRLGTEAFF. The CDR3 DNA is TGTGCCAGCAGCTTAGGTTGGACAGGGAGGTTGGGCACTGAAGCTTTCTTT. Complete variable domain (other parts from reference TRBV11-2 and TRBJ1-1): EAGVAQSPRYKIIEKRQSVAFWCNPISGHATLYWYQQILGQGPKLLIQFQNNGVVDDSQLPKDRFSAERLKGVDSTLKIQPAKLEDSAVYLCASSLGWTGRLGTEAFFGQGTRLTVV.

CDR3 loop: CAWSVRNRERNEQFF. As DNA, the CDR3 is TGTGCCTGGAGTGTACGTAACCGGGAGCGCAATGAGCAGTTCTTC. V gene TRBV30 combines with J gene TRBJ2-1; maybe TRBD2 (6 bases). CDR1 is GTSNPN and CDR2 is SVGIG in the germline V gene (reference sequence). CDR3 size: 15 residues. With 0 bases removed from V and 6 bases from J, the gap between germline ends came to 15 bases.

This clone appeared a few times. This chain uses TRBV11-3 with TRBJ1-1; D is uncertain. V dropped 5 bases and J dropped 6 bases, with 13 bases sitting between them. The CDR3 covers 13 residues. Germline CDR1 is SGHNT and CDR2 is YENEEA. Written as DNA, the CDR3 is TGTGCCAGCAGCCCGAGGGAGGGCGCTGAAGCTTTCTTT. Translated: CASSPREGAEAFF.

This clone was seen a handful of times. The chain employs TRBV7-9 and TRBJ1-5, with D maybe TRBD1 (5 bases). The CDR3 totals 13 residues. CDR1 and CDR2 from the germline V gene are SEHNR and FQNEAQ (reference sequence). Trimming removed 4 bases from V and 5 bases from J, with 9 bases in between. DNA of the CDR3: TGTGCCAGCAGCTATGGGGCCGATCAGCCCCAGCATTTT. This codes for CASSYGADQPQHF.

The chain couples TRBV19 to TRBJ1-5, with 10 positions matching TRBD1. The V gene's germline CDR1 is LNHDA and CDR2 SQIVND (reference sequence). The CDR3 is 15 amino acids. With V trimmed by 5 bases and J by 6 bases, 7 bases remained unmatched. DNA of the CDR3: TGTGCCAGTAGTGGGGGACAGGGGACGGGTCAGCCCCAGCATTTT. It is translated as CASSGGQGTGQPQHF. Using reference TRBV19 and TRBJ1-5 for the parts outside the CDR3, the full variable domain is DGGITQSPKYLFRKEGQNVTLSCEQNLNHDAMYWYRQDPGQGLRLIYYSQIVNDFQKGDIAEGYSVSREKKESFPLTVTSAQKNPTAFYLCASSGGQGTGQPQHFGDGTRLSIL.

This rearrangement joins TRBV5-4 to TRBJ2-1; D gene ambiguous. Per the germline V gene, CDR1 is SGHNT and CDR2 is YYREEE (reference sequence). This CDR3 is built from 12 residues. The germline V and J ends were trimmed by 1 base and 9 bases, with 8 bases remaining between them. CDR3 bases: TGTGCCAGCAGCTTGCCCGGGTTTGAGCAGTTCTTC. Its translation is CASSLPGFEQFF.

The CDR3 spells CASSSYRTGVGEQYF. DNA of the CDR3: TGTGCCAGCAGCTCTTACCGGACAGGGGTAGGAGAGCAGTACTTC. The chain joins TRBV11-2 to TRBJ2-7, with TRBD1 matching over 9 bases. CDR3 length equals 15 residues. Trimming took 4 bases from V and 7 from J; bases not matched to a gene: 11. CDR1 is SGHAT and CDR2 is FQNNGV in the germline V gene.

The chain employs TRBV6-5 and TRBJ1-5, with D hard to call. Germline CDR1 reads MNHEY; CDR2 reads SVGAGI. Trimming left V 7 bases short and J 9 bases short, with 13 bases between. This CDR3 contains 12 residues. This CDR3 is CASNEGQGPQHF. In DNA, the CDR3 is TGTGCCAGCAACGAGGGTCAAGGGCCCCAGCATTTT.

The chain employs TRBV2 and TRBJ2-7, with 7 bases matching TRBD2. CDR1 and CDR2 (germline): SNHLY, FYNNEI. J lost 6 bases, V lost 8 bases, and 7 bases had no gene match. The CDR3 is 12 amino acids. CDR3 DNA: TGTGCCAGCTGGGACTATCCGGGCGAGCAGTACTTC. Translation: CASWDYPGEQYF.

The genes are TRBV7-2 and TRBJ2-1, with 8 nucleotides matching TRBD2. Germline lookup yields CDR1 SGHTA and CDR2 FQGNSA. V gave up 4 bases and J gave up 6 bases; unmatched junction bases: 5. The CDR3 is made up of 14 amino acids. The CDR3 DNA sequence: TGTGCCAGCAGCTCCAGGACTAGCACCAATGAGCAGTTCTTC. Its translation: CASSSRTSTNEQFF.

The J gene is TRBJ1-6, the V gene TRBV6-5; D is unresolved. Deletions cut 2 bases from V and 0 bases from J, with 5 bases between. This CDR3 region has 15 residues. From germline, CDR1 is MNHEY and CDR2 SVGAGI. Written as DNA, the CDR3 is TGTGCCAGCAGTTACGGGAGCTCCTATAATTCACCCCTCCACTTT. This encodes CASSYGSSYNSPLHF.

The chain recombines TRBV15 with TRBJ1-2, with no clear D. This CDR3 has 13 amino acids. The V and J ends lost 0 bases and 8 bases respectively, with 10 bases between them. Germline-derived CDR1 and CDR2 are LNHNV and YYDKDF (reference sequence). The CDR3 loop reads CATSRDTPGGYTF. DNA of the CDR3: TGTGCCACCAGCAGAGATACGCCAGGAGGCTACACCTTC. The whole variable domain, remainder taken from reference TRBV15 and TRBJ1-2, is DAMVIQNPRYQVTQFGKPVTLSCSQTLNHNVMYWYQQKSSQAPKLLFHYYDKDFNNEADTPDNFQSRRPNTSFCFLDIRSPGLGDTAMYLCATSRDTPGGYTFGSGTRLTVV.

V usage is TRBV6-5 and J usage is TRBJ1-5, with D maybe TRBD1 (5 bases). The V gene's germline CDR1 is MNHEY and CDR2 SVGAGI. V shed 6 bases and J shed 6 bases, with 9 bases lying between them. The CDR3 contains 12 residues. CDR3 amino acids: CASRQGSQPQHF. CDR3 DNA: TGTGCCAGCAGGCAGGGAAGTCAGCCCCAGCATTTT.

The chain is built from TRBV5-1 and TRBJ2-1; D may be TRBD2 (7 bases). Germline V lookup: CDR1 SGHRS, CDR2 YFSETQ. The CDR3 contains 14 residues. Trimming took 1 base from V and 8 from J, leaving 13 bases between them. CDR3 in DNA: TGCGCCAGCAGCTTGAGGCGGGGGCCGGATGAGCAGTTCTTC. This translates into CASSLRRGPDEQFF. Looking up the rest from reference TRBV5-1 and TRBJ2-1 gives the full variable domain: KAGVTQTPRYLIKTRGQQVTLSCSPISGHRSVSWYQQTPGQGLQFLFEYFSETQRNKGNFPGRFSGRQFSNSRSEMNVSTLELGDSALYLCASSLRRGPDEQFFGPGTRLTVL.

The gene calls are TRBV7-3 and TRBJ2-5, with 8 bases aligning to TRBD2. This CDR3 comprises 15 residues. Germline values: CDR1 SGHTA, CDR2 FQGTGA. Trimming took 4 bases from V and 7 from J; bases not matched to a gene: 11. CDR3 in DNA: TGTGCCAGCAGCTCCGTAGCGGGGAAAGGTGGGACCCAGTACTTC. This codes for CASSSVAGKGGTQYF.

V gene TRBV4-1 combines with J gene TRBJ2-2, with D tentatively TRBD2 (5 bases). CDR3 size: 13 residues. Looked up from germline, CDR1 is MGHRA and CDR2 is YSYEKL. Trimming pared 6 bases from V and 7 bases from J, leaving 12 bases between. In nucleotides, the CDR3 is TGCGCCAGCAGGGAGTCACGGGGCGGGGAGCTGTTTTTT. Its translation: CASRESRGGELFF.

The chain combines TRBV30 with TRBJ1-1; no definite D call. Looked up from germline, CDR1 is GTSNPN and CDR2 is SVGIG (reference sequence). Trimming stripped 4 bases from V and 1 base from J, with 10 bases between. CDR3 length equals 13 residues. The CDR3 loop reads CAWTGGGNTEAFF. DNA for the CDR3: TGTGCCTGGACCGGAGGCGGGAACACTGAAGCTTTCTTT.

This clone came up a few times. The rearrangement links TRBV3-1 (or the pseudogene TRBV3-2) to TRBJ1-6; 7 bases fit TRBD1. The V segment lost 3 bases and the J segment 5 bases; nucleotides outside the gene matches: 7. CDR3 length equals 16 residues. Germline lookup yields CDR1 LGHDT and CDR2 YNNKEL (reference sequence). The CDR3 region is CASSQATGYNNSPLHF. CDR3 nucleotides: TGTGCCAGCAGCCAGGCGACAGGGTACAATAATTCACCCCTCCACTTT.